This T cell receptor (beta chain) came from a study of T cells in Graves' hyperthyroidism and ophthalmopathy. Germline V gene data show CDR1 as MDHEN and CDR2 as SYDVKM. This CDR3 is 14 amino acids long. V was trimmed by 5 bases and J by 2 bases, leaving 13 bases between them. In this sample, this clonotype turned up many times. Amplified TCR beta CDR3 regions came from RNA transcripts. Initially, a first-round RT-PCR of the TCR CDR3 employed the HTBI primer set. TCRdb re-called the multiplex PCR reads through MiXCR, storing one row per CDR3 protein. The sample yields fewer than 900,000 distinct CDR3 sequences, 16% seen once.

The sequence was collected from a man between 18 and 29 years old with Graves' hyperthyroidism. The chain couples TRBV28 to TRBJ2-7; no clear D. Specimen: blood. The CDR3 loop reads CASSPKTNTYEQYF. The CDR3 DNA is TGTGCCAGCAGTCCAAAGACGAACACCTACGAGCAGTACTTC. Full variable domain (outside the CDR3, taken from reference TRBV28 and TRBJ2-7): DVKVTQSSRYLVKRTGEKVFLECVQDMDHENMFWYRQDPGLGLRLIYFSYDVKMKEKGDIPEGYSVSREKKERFSLILESASTNQTSMYLCASSPKTNTYEQYFGPGTRLTVT.